Presented here are 17 T cell receptor beta chains from one specimen sequenced in a study of T cells in tumors after PD-1 blockade. Time point here: first of two post-therapy site-matched biopsies 2 to 3 months apart. The protocol was immunoSEQ multiplex PCR, while the TCRdb copy is restricted to in-frame clones and leaves out a portion. The table includes fewer than 3,000 clones, less than 75% detected once. The sequenced sample was tumor tissue, obtained after anti-PD-1 treatment. Source of these receptors: a human donor with basal cell carcinoma.

The rearrangement joins TRBV12-1 to TRBJ2-1; the table's D call TRBD2 went unverified against the DNA. TRBV12-1 is classified as a pseudogene. This CDR3 is built from 18 residues. The CDR3 here is CASSHTSGGAFPYNEQFF. The CDR3 nucleotides are TGTGCCAGCAGCCACACTAGCGGGGGGGCCTTCCCCTACAATGAGCAGTTCTTC.

The gene calls are TRBV7-2 and TRBJ2-2; 10 positions match TRBD2. From germline, CDR1 is SGHTA and CDR2 FQGNSA. V lost 6 bases and J lost 0; bases outside the gene matches: 4. The CDR3 spans 16 residues. The CDR3 region has the DNA TGTGCCAGCAGTCCTAGCGGGGGAGCGAACACCGGGGAGCTGTTTTTT. The encoded protein is CASSPSGGANTGELFF.

This rearrangement joins TRBV27 to TRBJ1-1, with 8 bases matching TRBD1. Trimming cost V 3 bases and J 1 base; bases outside gene matches: 1. Germline CDR1 reads MNHEY; CDR2 reads SMNVEV (reference sequence). The CDR3 is made up of 14 amino acids. The CDR3 region is CASSFDRGNTEAFF. In nucleotides, the CDR3 is TGTGCCAGCAGTTTTGACAGGGGGAACACTGAAGCTTTCTTT.

In regard to this clone: A read error may produce the germline difference seen at one junction end. The chain joins TRBV6-1 to TRBJ2-3; 9 bases are a match to TRBD1. CDR3 length equals 15 residues. CDR1 and CDR2 from the germline V gene are MNHNS and SASEGT. The CDR3 is CASSEAVGQGDTQYF. The DNA for the CDR3 is TGTGCCAGCAGCGAAGCCGTGGGACAGGGCGATACGCAGTATTTT.

V and J are TRBV12-5 and TRBJ1-1; 7 bases are shared with TRBD1. The CDR3 covers 15 residues. Trimming took 3 bases from V and 4 from J; bases not matched to a gene: 8. Germline V gives CDR1 LGHNT, CDR2 FRNRAP. CDR3 coding DNA: TGTGCTAGTGGTTTTGGGGGCACAGGGGCCACTGAAGCTTTCTTT. Translating gives CASGFGGTGATEAFF.

The J gene is TRBJ2-3, the V gene TRBV6-5, with TRBD2 matching 12 bases. V was pared by 10 bases and J by 1 base, with 6 bases of the junction left unmatched. Germline CDR1 MNHEY, CDR2 SVGAGI. This CDR3 has 15 residues. The CDR3 loop reads CATLAGGPGTDTQYF. CDR3 coding DNA: TGTGCCACCCTAGCGGGGGGGCCAGGCACAGATACGCAGTATTTT.

This clone showed up just once. The gene calls are TRBV3-1 (or the pseudogene TRBV3-2) and TRBJ2-3; the D gene is possibly TRBD2 (6 bases). Trimming took off 5 bases at V and 0 bases at J, with 12 bases between the two ends. Germline V CDR1 and CDR2: LGHDT, YNNKEL (reference sequence). The CDR3 has 15 amino acids. In nucleotides, the CDR3 is TGTGCCAGCAGCGAGGGACTTTCTAGCACAGATACGCAGTATTTT. It specifies CASSEGLSSTDTQYF.

This clone appeared a few times. The chain employs TRBV5-6 and TRBJ2-4; a possible D gene is TRBD1 (5 bases). Germline V gives CDR1 SGHDT, CDR2 YYEEEE. This CDR3 is 16 amino acids long. V was shortened by 4 bases and J by 0 bases, with 14 bases between the two germline ends. The CDR3 loop reads CASSQYLGVAKNIQYF. Here the CDR3 DNA reads TGTGCCAGCAGCCAATACCTAGGGGTAGCCAAAAACATTCAGTACTTC.

This clone is categorized as large. The chain recombines TRBV30 with TRBJ2-7; no reliable D call. Trimming cost V 0 bases and J 0 bases, with 9 bases left between them. CDR1 GTSNPN and CDR2 SVGIG come from the germline V gene (reference sequence). The CDR3 is 14 residues long. The CDR3 spells CAWSVKVLSYEQYF. The DNA of the CDR3 is TGTGCCTGGAGTGTAAAGGTCCTCTCCTACGAGCAGTACTTC.

The rearrangement joins TRBV2 to TRBJ1-2; possible D gene TRBD1, 5 bases. V shed 4 bases and J shed 4 bases, with 13 bases lying between them. From germline, CDR1 is SNHLY and CDR2 FYNNEI. This CDR3 contains 14 residues. The CDR3, as DNA: TGTGCCAGCAGTGCTCAGGGCGGAACCTATGGCTACACCTTC. Translating gives CASSAQGGTYGYTF. Drawing the rest from reference TRBV2 and TRBJ1-2, the complete variable domain is EPEVTQTPSHQVTQMGQEVILRCVPISNHLYFYWYRQILGQKVEFLVSFYNNEISEKSEIFDDQFSVERPDGSNFTLKIRSTKLEDSAMYFCASSAQGGTYGYTFGSGTRLTVV.

The gene calls are TRBV28 and TRBJ1-5; D remains ambiguous. Germline V gene lookup returns CDR1 MDHEN and CDR2 SYDVKM. V dropped 7 bases and J dropped 0 bases, with 19 bases sitting between them. The CDR3 length is 17 residues. CDR3 bases: TGTGCCAGCACCCCCGTTGGGAGCTTTTCTAGCAATCAGCCCCAGCATTTT. As protein: CASTPVGSFSSNQPQHF. The complete variable domain, with remaining parts taken from reference TRBV28 and TRBJ1-5, reads DVKVTQSSRYLVKRTGEKVFLECVQDMDHENMFWYRQDPGLGLRLIYFSYDVKMKEKGDIPEGYSVSREKKERFSLILESASTNQTSMYLCASTPVGSFSSNQPQHFGDGTRLSIL.

The CDR3 bases are TGCGCCAGCAGCTTCAATATCGGGGGGCGGGGGGCCCAAAATGAGCAGTTCTTC. Its translation is CASSFNIGGRGAQNEQFF. The rearrangement links TRBV5-1 to TRBJ2-1; 8 positions match TRBD2. The CDR3 has 18 residues. J gave up 7 bases and V 2 bases, and 17 bases lay outside the gene matches. Germline CDR1 is SGHRS and CDR2 is YFSETQ. The whole variable domain, filled in from reference TRBV5-1 and TRBJ2-1, reads KAGVTQTPRYLIKTRGQQVTLSCSPISGHRSVSWYQQTPGQGLQFLFEYFSETQRNKGNFPGRFSGRQFSNSRSEMNVSTLELGDSALYLCASSFNIGGRGAQNEQFFGPGTRLTVL.

The rearrangement uses TRBV5-4 and TRBJ2-3, with D possibly being TRBD2 (6 bases). Trimming removed 4 bases at V and 0 bases at J, with 12 bases between. CDR3 size: 15 residues. Germline V gives CDR1 SGHNT, CDR2 YYREEE (reference sequence). The CDR3 bases are TGTGCCAGCAGCCTGGGACTCCTTAGCACAGATACGCAGTATTTT. Its translation: CASSLGLLSTDTQYF.

V gene TRBV10-1 combines with J gene TRBJ1-1; no reliable D call. Germline V lookup: CDR1 WNHNN, CDR2 SYGVQD (reference sequence). The CDR3 has 13 residues. Trimming left V 0 bases short and J 6 bases short, with 8 bases between. In DNA, the CDR3 is TGCGCCAGCAGTGAGTCGAACAGACCTGAAGCTTTCTTT. Amino acid sequence: CASSESNRPEAFF.

The rearrangement joins TRBV27 to TRBJ2-1; 8 nucleotides line up with TRBD2. The CDR3 covers 15 residues. Looked up from germline, CDR1 is MNHEY and CDR2 is SMNVEV (reference sequence). The J segment lost 0 bases and the V segment lost 8 bases, leaving 6 bases of the junction unmatched. The CDR3 spells CASGTGGASYNEQFF. CDR3 DNA: TGTGCCAGCGGCACCGGGGGGGCCTCCTACAATGAGCAGTTCTTC.

The chain links TRBV7-8 to TRBJ2-3, with TRBD2 matching over 8 bases. The CDR3 covers 15 residues. V lost 4 bases and J lost 4; bases outside the gene matches: 7. CDR1 and CDR2 (germline): SGHVS, FQNEAQ. The CDR3 nucleotides read TGTGCCAGCAGCTCCCTCACGGGGGGGTCAGATACGCAGTATTTT. It encodes CASSSLTGGSDTQYF. The full variable domain, in which reference TRBV7-8 and TRBJ2-3 provide the parts outside the CDR3, is GAGVSQSPRYKVAKRGQDVALRCDPISGHVSLFWYQQALGQGPEFLTYFQNEAQLDKSGLPSDRFFAERPEGSVSTLKIQRTQQEDSAVYLCASSSLTGGSDTQYFGPGTRLTVL.

The chain combines TRBV7-8 with TRBJ1-2; D is uncertain. The CDR3 length is 15 residues. From germline, CDR1 is SGHVS and CDR2 FQNEAQ. Trimming removed 0 bases at V and 8 bases at J, with 16 bases between. This CDR3 reads CASSLAPGLRIGYTF. The CDR3 DNA sequence: TGTGCCAGCAGCTTAGCCCCGGGCCTCCGTATCGGCTACACCTTC.